The sequence of this T cell receptor (beta chain) was determined in a study of shared T cell receptors in the human thymus. Method: immunoSEQ multiplex PCR; TCRdb's copy keeps in-frame clones and lacks some. Of some 760,000 clones in the sample, approximately 83% were seen once. This CDR3 spans 16 amino acids. The germline CDR1 and CDR2 sequences are LNHNV and YYDKDF (reference sequence). J lost 2 bases, V lost 0 bases, and 6 bases had no gene match. These data also formed part of another study, on human thymus T cells. That paper states: Corrective heart surgery yielded resections, and these provided the thymus tissue.

What was sequenced was thymocytes. The rearrangement uses TRBV15 and TRBJ1-2, with 7 positions matching TRBD1. This sequence was found in a girl less than two years old with a congenital heart defect. CDR3 nucleotide sequence: TGTGCCACCAGCAGAGATCTCCAGACAGGGAACTATGGCTACACCTTC. Residues: CATSRDLQTGNYGYTF.